These 22 T cell receptor beta chains came from one sample sequenced in a study of long-term antiretroviral therapy in people with HIV. Researchers report immunoSEQ v3.0 was run at survey level. Repertoires were generated with immunoSEQ multiplex PCR, while TCRdb's copy carries only in-frame clones and drops some. The data contain tens of thousands of clones, roughly nine tenths of them singletons. The sample was unsorted PBMCs, taken roughly 5 years before starting antiretroviral therapy. The origin of the receptors is a man aged 50 or older with HIV.

The chain employs TRBV29-1 and TRBJ2-2; maybe TRBD1 (6 bases). V was cut by 7 bases and J by 7 bases, with 10 bases left in between. This CDR3 spans 11 amino acids. Germline lookup yields CDR1 SQVTM and CDR2 ANQGSEA. The CDR3 DNA follows: TGCAGCGGACAGGATTTCGGGGAGCTGTTTTTT. It yields the protein CSGQDFGELFF.

This CDR3 reads CASKGTVEDYEQYF. For the CDR3, the DNA is TGTGCCAGCAAGGGGACCGTAGAGGACTACGAGCAGTACTTC. The genes are TRBV6-1 and TRBJ2-7; D is tentatively TRBD1 or TRBD2 (5 bases each). The CDR3 length is 14 residues. Germline assignment: CDR1 MNHNS and CDR2 SASEGT. Trimming stripped 7 bases from V and 3 bases from J, with 16 bases between.

The V call is TRBV10-3, the J call TRBJ1-2; D is ambiguous. The CDR3 extends over 14 amino acids. Germline-derived CDR1 and CDR2 are ENHRY and SYGVKD. V was clipped by 0 bases and J by 2 bases, with 7 bases between them. CDR3 nucleotides: TGTGCCATCAGTGAGTCGACCGGGAACTATGGCTACACCTTC. Translating gives CAISESTGNYGYTF.

This clone was detected only once. The V gene is TRBV7-3, the J gene TRBJ2-3; 8 bases match TRBD2. Germline V gives CDR1 SGHTA, CDR2 FQGTGA. V lost 3 bases, J lost 0 bases, and 2 bases stayed unmatched. This CDR3 has 15 amino acids. CDR3 sequence reads: CASSFSGTSTDTQYF. The CDR3 nucleotides are TGTGCCAGCAGCTTTAGCGGGACTAGCACAGATACGCAGTATTTT. Based on the CDR3 plus reference TRBV7-3 and TRBJ2-3, the full variable domain is GAGVSQTPSNKVTEKGKYVELRCDPISGHTALYWYRQSLGQGPEFLIYFQGTGAADDSGLPNDRFFAVRPEGSVSTLKIQRTERGDSAVYLCASSFSGTSTDTQYFGPGTRLTVL.

V and J are TRBV5-1 and TRBJ1-2; D is perhaps TRBD1 (6 bases). From germline, CDR1 is SGHRS and CDR2 YFSETQ. Between the trimmed V and J ends, which lost 0 bases and 7 bases, there was a span of 13 bases. The CDR3 sequence is 14 residues long. CDR3 sequence: CASSLAGGYSGYTF. CDR3 DNA sequence: TGCGCCAGCAGCTTGGCCGGGGGCTACAGTGGCTACACCTTC.

V usage is TRBV7-3 and J usage is TRBJ1-1; possibly TRBD1 for D (6 bases). Germline lookup yields CDR1 SGHTA and CDR2 FQGTGA. With 5 bases removed from V and 0 bases from J, the gap between germline ends came to 7 bases. The CDR3 totals 13 residues. The CDR3 here is CASSRTVNTEAFF. CDR3 in DNA: TGTGCCAGCAGCCGGACAGTGAACACTGAAGCTTTCTTT.

The chain couples TRBV5-1 to TRBJ2-7; weak D call: TRBD1 (6 bases). CDR1 SGHRS and CDR2 YFSETQ come from the germline V gene. This CDR3 contains 15 residues. V was shortened by 1 base and J by 2 bases, with 13 bases between the two germline ends. The DNA for the CDR3 is TGCGCCAGCAGCTTGTACAGGGCCGAAACCTACGAGCAGTACTTC. It codes for CASSLYRAETYEQYF.

The genes are TRBV4-1 and TRBJ2-2; D may match TRBD1 or TRBD2 (6 bases each). V dropped 0 bases and J dropped 5 bases, with 16 bases sitting between them. CDR1 is MGHRA, CDR2 YSYEKL, per germline. The CDR3 is made up of 17 amino acids. The CDR3, as DNA: TGCGCCAGCAGCCAAGACAAGTCGAGGGGGAGGACCGGGGAGCTGTTTTTT. Encoded protein: CASSQDKSRGRTGELFF.

The J gene is TRBJ2-7, the V gene TRBV5-4; D might be TRBD1 (6 bases). This CDR3 region has 14 residues. The V end was cut by 0 bases, the J end by 1 base, with 8 bases between. Germline CDR1 SGHNT, CDR2 YYREEE (reference sequence). CDR3 protein: CASSLETGSYEQYF. The CDR3 coding sequence is TGTGCCAGCAGCTTGGAGACAGGATCCTACGAGCAGTACTTC.

The CDR3 coding sequence is TGCGCCAGCAGCTTGGTGGGACCCAACTACAATGAGCAGTTCTTC. Its protein product is CASSLVGPNYNEQFF. The chain uses TRBV5-1 and TRBJ2-1, with D perhaps matching TRBD1 or TRBD2 (5 bases each). Germline CDR1 and CDR2: SGHRS and YFSETQ. The length of the CDR3 is 15 residues. Trimming stripped 0 bases from V and 3 bases from J, with 10 bases between.

The chain combines TRBV10-2 with TRBJ2-1; no definite D call. This CDR3 has 12 amino acids. V lost 6 bases to trimming and J lost 10 bases, with 13 bases between them. Germline CDR1 WSHSY, CDR2 SAAADI. The CDR3 spells CASRGDSAEQFF. The CDR3 nucleotides are TGCGCCAGCAGGGGCGACTCGGCCGAGCAGTTCTTC.

V usage is TRBV6-6 and J usage is TRBJ1-1; D is uncertain. This CDR3 is built from 13 residues. CDR1 and CDR2 (germline): MNHNY, SVGAGI (reference sequence). The V and J ends lost 2 bases and 11 bases respectively, with 15 bases between them. The chain's CDR3 is CASSYVKPGGAFF. The CDR3 nucleotides are TGTGCCAGCAGTTACGTGAAACCGGGAGGGGCTTTCTTT.

The V and J genes are TRBV5-4 and TRBJ2-5; 11 nucleotides align to TRBD2. CDR3 length equals 14 residues. Germline V CDR1 and CDR2: SGHNT, YYREEE (reference sequence). The junction had 4 bases not matched to a gene; V was cut back by 2 bases and J by 7 bases. For the CDR3, the DNA is TGTGCCAGCAGCTTTAGCGGGAGGGCCGGGACCCAGTACTTC. Its translation is CASSFSGRAGTQYF. The full variable domain, completed using reference TRBV5-4 and TRBJ2-5, is ETGVTQSPTHLIKTRGQQVTLRCSSQSGHNTVSWYQQALGQGPQFIFQYYREEENGRGNFPPRFSGLQFPNYSSELNVNALELDDSALYLCASSFSGRAGTQYFGPGTRLLVL.

This CDR3 reads CASSGRSRTSGKSSYNEQFF. The CDR3 bases are TGCGCCAGCAGTGGCCGATCTAGGACTAGCGGGAAGAGCTCCTACAATGAGCAGTTCTTC. This chain uses TRBV10-2 with TRBJ2-1, with TRBD2 identical over 12 bases. The germline CDR1 and CDR2 sequences are WSHSY and SAAADI. The CDR3 loop spans 20 amino acids. The J segment lost 0 bases and the V segment lost 4 bases, leaving 13 bases of the junction unmatched.

The chain employs TRBV11-2 and TRBJ2-3, with D possibly TRBD2 on 6 matching bases. Trimming pared 2 bases from V and 2 bases from J, leaving 14 bases between. CDR3 size: 16 residues. The germline CDR1 and CDR2 sequences are SGHAT and FQNNGV. The DNA of the CDR3 is TGTGCCAGCAGCTTACGGTCGGGGGACGACACAGATACGCAGTATTTT. It codes for CASSLRSGDDTDTQYF. Combining the CDR3 with reference TRBV11-2 and TRBJ2-3 gives the whole variable domain EAGVAQSPRYKIIEKRQSVAFWCNPISGHATLYWYQQILGQGPKLLIQFQNNGVVDDSQLPKDRFSAERLKGVDSTLKIQPAKLEDSAVYLCASSLRSGDDTDTQYFGPGTRLTVL.

The chain uses TRBV9 and TRBJ1-5; D is uncertain. The length of the CDR3 is 15 residues. V was cut by 0 bases and J by 2 bases, with 9 bases left in between. Germline V lookup: CDR1 SGDLS, CDR2 YYNGEE. The CDR3 is CASSVGGNGNQPQHF. The CDR3 region has the DNA TGTGCCAGCAGCGTAGGGGGAAACGGCAATCAGCCCCAGCATTTT.

Notes on this clone: No DNA is shown, since the ends of the CDR3 on it are uncertain; the CDR3 is the one TCRdb lists. The chain uses TRBV19 and TRBJ2-2; whether TRBD1, the table's D call, matches the DNA was not checked. From its first to its last residue, the CDR3 has 12 amino acids. Germline V gene sequence: CDR1 LNHDA, CDR2 SQIVND (reference sequence). CDR3 sequence reads: CASSIGWGQGIF.

The CDR3 region has the DNA TGTGCCAGCAGCCGCGAATCACGCGGACTAGCCTACGAGCAGTACTTC. Translating it yields CASSRESRGLAYEQYF. The J gene is TRBJ2-7, the V gene TRBV4-2; 7 nucleotides line up with TRBD2. Germline assignment: CDR1 LGHNA and CDR2 YNFKEQ. With V trimmed by 4 bases and J by 2 bases, 11 bases remained unmatched. The CDR3 is made up of 16 amino acids.

This chain connects TRBV5-1 to TRBJ2-5; TRBD2 might be the D (5 bases). V was clipped by 1 base and J by 5 bases, with 12 bases between them. The CDR3 has 14 amino acids. Per germline, CDR1 SGHRS and CDR2 YFSETQ. The CDR3: CASSLLAGSETQYF. The DNA of the CDR3 is TGCGCCAGCAGCTTGCTAGCAGGCTCGGAGACCCAGTACTTC.

The chain links TRBV5-4 to TRBJ1-5, with a possible D match to TRBD1 (6 bases). V lost 2 bases to trimming and J lost 0 bases, with 9 bases between them. This CDR3 comprises 15 residues. Germline CDR1 reads SGHNT; CDR2 reads YYREEE (reference sequence). CDR3: CASSLGTYSNQPQHF. DNA of the CDR3: TGTGCCAGCAGCTTAGGGACATATAGCAATCAGCCCCAGCATTTT.

The rearrangement uses TRBV30 and TRBJ1-4; D is uncertain. This CDR3 is 13 amino acids long. Germline CDR1 GTSNPN, CDR2 SVGIG (reference sequence). V lost 2 bases and J lost 8, with 12 bases in between. The CDR3 region has the DNA TGTGCCTGGAGTCCGGGAACAACAGAAAAACTGTTTTTT. Translated: CAWSPGTTEKLFF. The complete variable domain, with remaining parts taken from reference TRBV30 and TRBJ1-4, reads SQTIHQWPATLVQPVGSPLSLECTVEGTSNPNLYWYRQAAGRGLQLLFYSVGIGQISSEVPQNLSASRPQDRQFILSSKKLLLSDSGFYLCAWSPGTTEKLFFGSGTQLSVL.

V usage is TRBV7-9 and J usage is TRBJ2-7; D uncertain. Germline CDR1 is SEHNR and CDR2 is FQNEAQ (reference sequence). Trimming shortened V by 1 base and J by 2 bases, and 9 bases separated the two germline ends. The CDR3 covers 14 residues. CDR3 sequence (DNA): TGTGCCAGCAGCTTAGGCCTTGCCCCCTACGAGCAGTACTTC. It encodes CASSLGLAPYEQYF.